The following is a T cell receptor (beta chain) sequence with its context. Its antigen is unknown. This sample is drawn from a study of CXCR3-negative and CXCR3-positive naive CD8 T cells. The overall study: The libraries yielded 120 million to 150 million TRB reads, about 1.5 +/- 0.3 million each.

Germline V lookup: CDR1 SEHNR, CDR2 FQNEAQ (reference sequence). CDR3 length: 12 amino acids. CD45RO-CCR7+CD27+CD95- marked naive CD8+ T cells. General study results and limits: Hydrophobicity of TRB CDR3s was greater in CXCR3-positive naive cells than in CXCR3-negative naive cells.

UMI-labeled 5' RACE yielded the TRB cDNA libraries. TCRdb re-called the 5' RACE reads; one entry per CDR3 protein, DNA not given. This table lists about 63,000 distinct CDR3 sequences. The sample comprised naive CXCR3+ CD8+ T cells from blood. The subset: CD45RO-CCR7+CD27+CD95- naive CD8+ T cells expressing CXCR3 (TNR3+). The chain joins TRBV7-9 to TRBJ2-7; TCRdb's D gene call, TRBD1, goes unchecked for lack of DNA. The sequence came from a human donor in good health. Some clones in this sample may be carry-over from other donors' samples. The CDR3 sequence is CATRQGAGEQYF.